This T cell receptor beta chain stems from a study of T cells in Graves' hyperthyroidism and ophthalmopathy. This clonotype was found many times. Researchers amplified the TCR beta CDR3 regions from RNA transcripts. When the TCR CDR3 underwent first-round RT-PCR, the HTBI primer set was used. One entry per CDR3 protein, called by TCRdb with MiXCR from the multiplex PCR reads. The sample shows fewer than 650,000 distinct CDR3 sequences, approximately 13% of them seen only once. CDR3 size: 14 residues. CDR1 and CDR2 from the germline V gene are MDHEN and SYDVKM. Trimming stripped 4 bases from V and 5 bases from J, with 12 bases between.

What was sequenced was blood. The TCR sequence derives from a woman in her 30s with Graves' hyperthyroidism that later progressed to Graves' ophthalmopathy. V and J are TRBV28 and TRBJ2-1, with D possibly TRBD1 on 6 matching bases. In nucleotides, the CDR3 is TGTGCCAGCAGTTCCCCCGGGACACACAATGAGCAGTTCTTC. This translates into CASSSPGTHNEQFF.